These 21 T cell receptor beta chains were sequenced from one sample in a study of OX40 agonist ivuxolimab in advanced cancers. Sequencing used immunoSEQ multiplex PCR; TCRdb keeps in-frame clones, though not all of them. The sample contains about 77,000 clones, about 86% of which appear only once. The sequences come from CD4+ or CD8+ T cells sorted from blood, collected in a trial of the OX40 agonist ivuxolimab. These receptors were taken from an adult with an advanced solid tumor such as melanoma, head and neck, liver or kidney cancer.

The CDR3 DNA sequence: TGCGCCAGCAGCCAAGATTTTGGGAACTCTGGGGCCAACGTCCTGACTTTC. Protein: CASSQDFGNSGANVLTF. V and J are TRBV4-3 and TRBJ2-6; D not certain. V was clipped by 0 bases and J by 0 bases, with 9 bases between them. Germline CDR1 is LGHNA and CDR2 is YSLEER. CDR3 size: 17 residues.

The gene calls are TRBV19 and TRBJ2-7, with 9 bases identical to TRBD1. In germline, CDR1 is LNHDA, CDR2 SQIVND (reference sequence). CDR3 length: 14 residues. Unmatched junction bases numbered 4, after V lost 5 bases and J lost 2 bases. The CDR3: CASSRDRGAYEQYF. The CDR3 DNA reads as TGTGCCAGTAGTCGAGACAGGGGGGCCTACGAGCAGTACTTC.

CDR3 coding DNA: TGTGCCAGCAGCTTGGAGGGACTAGCGGGAGGGGGCGAGCAGTACTTC. Encoded protein: CASSLEGLAGGGEQYF. The chain recombines TRBV5-6 with TRBJ2-7, with 16 bases aligning to TRBD2. This CDR3 contains 16 residues. Germline trimming cut 0 bases from V and 6 bases from J; bases unmatched to any gene: 3. CDR1 is SGHDT and CDR2 is YYEEEE in the germline V gene.

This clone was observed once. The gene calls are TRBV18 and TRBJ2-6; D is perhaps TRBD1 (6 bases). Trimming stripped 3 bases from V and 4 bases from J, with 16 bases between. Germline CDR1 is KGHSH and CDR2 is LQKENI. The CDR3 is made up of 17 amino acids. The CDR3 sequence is CASSPLGGSEGANVLTF. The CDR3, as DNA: TGTGCCAGCTCACCCTTAGGGGGTTCGGAAGGGGCCAACGTCCTGACTTTC.

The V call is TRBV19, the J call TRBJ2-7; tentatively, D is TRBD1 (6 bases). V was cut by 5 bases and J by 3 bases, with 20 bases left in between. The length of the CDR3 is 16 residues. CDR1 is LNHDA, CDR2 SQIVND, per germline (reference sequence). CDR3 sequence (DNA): TGTGCCAGTAGTCCCGGACAGACCGTTATAGGCTACGAGCAGTACTTC. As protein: CASSPGQTVIGYEQYF.

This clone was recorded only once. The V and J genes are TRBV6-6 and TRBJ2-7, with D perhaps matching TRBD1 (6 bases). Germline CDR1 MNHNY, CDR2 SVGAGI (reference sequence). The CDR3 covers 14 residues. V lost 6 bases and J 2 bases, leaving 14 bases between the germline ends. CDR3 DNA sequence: TGTGCCAGCAGCAACTGGGACATAGCCTACGAGCAGTACTTC. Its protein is CASSNWDIAYEQYF.

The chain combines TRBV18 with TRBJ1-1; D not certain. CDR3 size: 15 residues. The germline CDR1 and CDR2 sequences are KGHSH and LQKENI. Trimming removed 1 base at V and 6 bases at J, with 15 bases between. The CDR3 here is CASSPQLGPQAEAFF. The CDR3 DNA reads TGTGCCAGCTCACCACAATTAGGCCCCCAGGCTGAAGCTTTCTTT.

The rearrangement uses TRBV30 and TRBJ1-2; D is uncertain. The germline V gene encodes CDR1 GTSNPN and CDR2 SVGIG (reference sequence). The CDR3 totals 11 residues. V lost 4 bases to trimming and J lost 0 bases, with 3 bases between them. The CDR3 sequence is CAWTANYGYTF. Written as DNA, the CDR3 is TGTGCCTGGACAGCTAACTATGGCTACACCTTC.

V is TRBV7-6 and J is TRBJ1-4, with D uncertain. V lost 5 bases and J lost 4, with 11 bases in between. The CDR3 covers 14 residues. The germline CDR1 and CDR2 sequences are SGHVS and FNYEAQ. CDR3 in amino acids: CASSPDISNEKLFF. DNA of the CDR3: TGTGCCAGCAGCCCAGACATTAGTAATGAAAAACTGTTTTTT.

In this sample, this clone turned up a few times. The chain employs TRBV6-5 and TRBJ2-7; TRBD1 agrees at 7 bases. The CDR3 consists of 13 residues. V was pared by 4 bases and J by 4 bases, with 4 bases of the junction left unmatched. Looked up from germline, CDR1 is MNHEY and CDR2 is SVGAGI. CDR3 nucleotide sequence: TGTGCCAGCAGTTCGAGACAGGGTTACGAGCAGTACTTC. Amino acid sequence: CASSSRQGYEQYF.

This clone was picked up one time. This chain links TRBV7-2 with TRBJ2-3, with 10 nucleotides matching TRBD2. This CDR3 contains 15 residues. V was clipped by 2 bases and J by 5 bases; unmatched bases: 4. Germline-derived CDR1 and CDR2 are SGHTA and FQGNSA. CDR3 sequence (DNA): TGTGCCAGCAGCTTACAGCGGGGGGGCGTAGATACGCAGTATTTT. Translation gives CASSLQRGGVDTQYF.

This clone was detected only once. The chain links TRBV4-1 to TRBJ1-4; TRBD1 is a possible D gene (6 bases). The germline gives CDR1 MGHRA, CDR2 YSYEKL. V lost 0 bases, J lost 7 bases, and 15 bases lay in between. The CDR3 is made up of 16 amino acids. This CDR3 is CASSQDNQGLPEKLFF. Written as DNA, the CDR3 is TGCGCCAGCAGCCAAGATAACCAGGGGCTCCCTGAAAAACTGTTTTTT.

CDR3 residues: CASSLGDNYGYTF. DNA for the CDR3: TGCGCCAGCAGCTTGGGGGATAACTATGGCTACACCTTC. This chain uses TRBV5-1 with TRBJ1-2; the D is unclear. Between the trimmed V and J ends, which lost 0 bases and 1 base, there was a span of 4 bases. Per the germline V gene, CDR1 is SGHRS and CDR2 is YFSETQ. This CDR3 region has 13 residues.

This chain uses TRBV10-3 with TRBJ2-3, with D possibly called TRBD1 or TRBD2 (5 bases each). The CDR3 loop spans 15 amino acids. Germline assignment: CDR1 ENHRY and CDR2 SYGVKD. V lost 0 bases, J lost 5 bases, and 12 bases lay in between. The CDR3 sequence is CAISESGPSQDTQYF. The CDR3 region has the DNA TGTGCCATCAGTGAGTCGGGGCCTAGCCAAGATACGCAGTATTTT.

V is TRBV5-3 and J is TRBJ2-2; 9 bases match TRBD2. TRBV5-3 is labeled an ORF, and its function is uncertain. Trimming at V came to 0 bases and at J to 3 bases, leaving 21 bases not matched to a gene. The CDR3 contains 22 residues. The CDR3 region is CARSLVQGKVVAGGQDTGELFF. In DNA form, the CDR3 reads TGTGCCAGAAGCTTGGTACAGGGGAAGGTAGTTGCGGGAGGGCAGGACACCGGGGAGCTGTTTTTT.

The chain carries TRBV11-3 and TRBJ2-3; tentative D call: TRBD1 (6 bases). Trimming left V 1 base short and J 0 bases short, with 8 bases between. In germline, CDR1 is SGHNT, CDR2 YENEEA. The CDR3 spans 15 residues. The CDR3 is CASSLGTASTDTQYF. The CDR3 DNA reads TGTGCCAGCAGCTTAGGGACAGCTAGCACAGATACGCAGTATTTT. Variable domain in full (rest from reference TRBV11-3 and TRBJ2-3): EAGVVQSPRYKIIEKKQPVAFWCNPISGHNTLYWYLQNLGQGPELLIRYENEEAVDDSQLPKDRFSAERLKGVDSTLKIQPAELGDSAVYLCASSLGTASTDTQYFGPGTRLTVL.

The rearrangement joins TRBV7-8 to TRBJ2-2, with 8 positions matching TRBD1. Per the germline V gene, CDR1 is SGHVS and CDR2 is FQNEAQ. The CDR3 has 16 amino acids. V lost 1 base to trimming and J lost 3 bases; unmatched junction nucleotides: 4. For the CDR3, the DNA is TGTGCCAGCAGCTTAGATTCGACAGGGGACACCGGGGAGCTGTTTTTT. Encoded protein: CASSLDSTGDTGELFF.

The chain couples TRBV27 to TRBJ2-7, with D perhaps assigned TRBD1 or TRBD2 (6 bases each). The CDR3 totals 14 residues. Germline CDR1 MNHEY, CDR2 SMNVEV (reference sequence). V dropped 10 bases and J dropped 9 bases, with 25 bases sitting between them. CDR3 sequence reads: CATKNSVGGWGQYF. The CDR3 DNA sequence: TGTGCCACAAAGAATTCGGTGGGGGGCTGGGGGCAGTACTTC.

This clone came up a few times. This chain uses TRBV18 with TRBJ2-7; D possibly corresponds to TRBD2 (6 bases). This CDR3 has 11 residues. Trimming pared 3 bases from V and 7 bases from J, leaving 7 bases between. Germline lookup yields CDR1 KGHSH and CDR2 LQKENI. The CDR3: CASSPGLEQYF. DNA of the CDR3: TGTGCCAGCTCACCGGGACTGGAGCAGTACTTC.

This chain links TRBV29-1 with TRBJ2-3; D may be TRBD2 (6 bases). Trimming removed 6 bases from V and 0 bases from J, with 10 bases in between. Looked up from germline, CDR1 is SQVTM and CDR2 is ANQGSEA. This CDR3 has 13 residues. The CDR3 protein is CSVGTASTDTQYF. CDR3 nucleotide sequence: TGCAGCGTGGGGACTGCTAGCACAGATACGCAGTATTTT.

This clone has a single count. This CDR3 is CASSLSRDPVRGANVLTF. CDR3 in DNA: TGTGCCAGCAGTTTAAGCCGGGACCCTGTGCGGGGGGCCAACGTCCTGACTTTC. V is TRBV27 and J is TRBJ2-6; the D gene could be TRBD1 or TRBD2 (5 bases each). This CDR3 is 18 amino acids long. V was trimmed by 2 bases and J by 4 bases, leaving 18 bases between them. CDR1 and CDR2 from the germline V gene are MNHEY and SMNVEV (reference sequence).